A selection of T cell receptor beta chains follows, all from one sample in a study of human T cells and chemical hapten exposure. Using its own MiXCR run on the reads, TCRdb lists one record per CDR3 protein. The sample lists about 120,000 distinct CDR3 sequences, over 6.5% occurring once. Sequencing used whole blood. These receptors came from a human donor in good health. Some clones in this sample may be carry-over from other donors' samples. The CDR3 runs from the conserved cysteine through the conserved F or W. The order of the fields is clone size, J gene, D gene, V gene, CDR3 DNA, CDR3 protein. D genes are given only for firm matches. Size is omitted from some rows. Given values are once, few, many or a class for expanded clones.

many,TRBJ2-7,TRBD1,TRBV5-1,TGCGCCAGCAGCCCTAGACAGGGGGTCTACGAGCAGTACTTC,CASSPRQGVYEQYF
-,TRBJ2-1,TRBD1,TRBV12-3/TRBV12-4,TGTGCCAGCAGAGGGACAGGGGGTGGCGTTTACAATGAGCAGTTCTTC,CASRGTGGGVYNEQFF
-,TRBJ2-7,-,TRBV6-5,TGTGCCAGCCACGGCAGCTCGAGGGGGTTCTACGAGCAGTACTTC,CASHGSSRGFYEQYF
few,TRBJ2-4,TRBD1,TRBV2,TGTGCCATCGACAGGGGGCAAAACATTCAGTACTTC,CAIDRGQNIQYF
many,TRBJ1-2,-,TRBV27,TGTGCCAGCAGTTTTAATCGGGGCTATGGCTACACCTTC,CASSFNRGYGYTF
-,TRBJ1-6,-,TRBV20-1,TGCAGTGCTAGGGCCGGGACGGTCAAAAATTCACCCCTCCACTTT,CSARAGTVKNSPLHF
few,TRBJ1-2,-,TRBV7-9,TGTGCCAGCAGCTTAGATACCTCCTATACCTTC,CASSLDTSYTF
many,TRBJ2-1,-,TRBV5-8,TGTGCCAGCAGCTTGGGGGGCTCCTACAATGAGCAGTTCTTC,CASSLGGSYNEQFF
few,TRBJ1-5,-,TRBV19,TGTGCCAGTAGTCCTGACGGAGGAGGCAATCAGCCCCAGCATTTT,CASSPDGGGNQPQHF
few,TRBJ2-1,-,TRBV30,TGTGCCTGGAGTGTTTTGACTATGGATGAGCAGTTCTTC,CAWSVLTMDEQFF
-,TRBJ2-3,-,TRBV10-3,TGTGCCATCAGTGGAACAGAAAACACAGATACGCAGTATTTT,CAISGTENTDTQYF
-,TRBJ2-4,-,TRBV7-8,TGTGCCAGCAGCTTACTGTCCGGGATAGCCAAAAACATTCAGTACTTC,CASSLLSGIAKNIQYF
many,TRBJ1-4,TRBD1,TRBV20-1,TGCAGTGCTAGAGATGGGGAGACAGGGTCTACTGAAAAACTGTTTTTT,CSARDGETGSTEKLFF
many,TRBJ1-4,-,TRBV27,TGTGCCAGCAGTTTATCCCCACTCACAGGGCGTTGGGAAAAACTGTTTTTT,CASSLSPLTGRWEKLFF
many,TRBJ2-2,TRBD1,TRBV7-9,TGTGCCAGCAGCTTAAAGCAGGGGGCTACCGGGGAGCTGTTTTTT,CASSLKQGATGELFF